One and the same sample provided the 6 T cell receptor beta chains below, sequenced in a study of T-cell reconstitution after alpha-beta-depleted transplantation in children. Unique molecular identifiers were used in preparing the TCRbeta library. From the PCR reads, TCRdb called clonotypes with MiXCR, one entry per CDR3 protein. The sample consists of some 260,000 distinct CDR3 sequences, 20% to 30% of them appearing once. Sequencing was performed on PBMCs, mostly from graft donor cells, taken 360 days after TCRalphabeta/CD19-depleted stem cell transplant. These receptors originate from a female patient aged 2-10 years who had a stem cell transplant for congenital amegakaryocytic thrombocytopenia, so the T cells may come from the graft donor.

The chain couples TRBV6-1 to TRBJ1-1, with a weak D call TRBD1 (6 bases). Germline loops: CDR1 MNHNS, CDR2 SASEGT. CDR3 length: 14 residues. Between the trimmed V and J ends, which lost 6 bases and 4 bases, there was a span of 15 bases. The CDR3 sequence: CASRPQQGLTEAFF. CDR3 nucleotides: TGTGCCAGCAGACCTCAACAGGGACTCACTGAAGCTTTCTTT.

J is TRBJ2-2 and V is TRBV24-1; D may be TRBD1 (5 bases). V lost 1 base and J 1 base, leaving 9 bases between the germline ends. The CDR3 has 16 residues. The V gene's germline CDR1 is KGHDR and CDR2 SFDVKD. Here the CDR3 reads CATSDLGAQNTGELFF. In DNA form, the CDR3 reads TGTGCCACCAGTGATTTAGGGGCCCAGAACACCGGGGAGCTGTTTTTT.

The CDR3 loop reads CASRTSGFGYTGELFF. CDR3 bases: TGTGCCAGCAGGACTAGCGGGTTTGGTTACACCGGGGAGCTGTTTTTT. The chain joins TRBV2 to TRBJ2-2; 10 bases line up with TRBD2. This CDR3 contains 16 residues. V lost 6 bases to trimming and J lost 3 bases; unmatched junction nucleotides: 7. Germline CDR1 is SNHLY and CDR2 is FYNNEI.

The genes are TRBV4-1 and TRBJ1-2, with D uncertain. Trimming pared 4 bases from V and 5 bases from J, leaving 11 bases between. The germline V gene encodes CDR1 MGHRA and CDR2 YSYEKL. CDR3 length: 13 amino acids. In DNA, the CDR3 is TGCGCCAGCAGCCCCCACTTCCCTTATGGCTACACCTTC. Its protein product is CASSPHFPYGYTF.

This clonotype was seen a few times. The chain uses TRBV12-3 or TRBV12-4 and TRBJ1-5, with 8 bases matching TRBD1. This CDR3 has 15 amino acids. V was clipped by 6 bases and J by 3 bases; unmatched bases: 7. CDR3 amino acids: CASRAGTGNNQPQHF. DNA for the CDR3: TGTGCCAGCAGAGCCGGGACAGGTAACAATCAGCCCCAGCATTTT.

V usage is TRBV4-1 and J usage is TRBJ1-5; D remains ambiguous. The CDR3 is 15 residues long. Trimming removed 4 bases from V and 2 bases from J, with 12 bases in between. The germline V gene encodes CDR1 MGHRA and CDR2 YSYEKL. CDR3 sequence: CASSPRTPGNQPQHF. CDR3 in DNA: TGCGCCAGCAGCCCCCGGACTCCTGGCAATCAGCCCCAGCATTTT.